What follows are 32 T cell receptor beta chains derived from one specimen sequenced in a study of OX40 agonist ivuxolimab in advanced cancers. The library came from the immunoSEQ multiplex PCR assay. TCRdb re-hosts the immuneACCESS table, in-frame sequences only. Its copies lack some clones; in the studies checked, an unresolved V gene accounts for under half of them, and the cause for the rest is not known. The sample profile shows under 90,000 clones; 86% of them were found once. Clones ranked in the top ten supply just under 1% of the sample. The sequenced sample was CD4+ or CD8+ T cells sorted from blood, obtained in a trial of the OX40 agonist ivuxolimab. The receptors here all came from an adult with an advanced solid tumor such as melanoma, head and neck, liver or kidney cancer.

The chain employs TRBV7-2 and TRBJ2-7; D remains ambiguous. The CDR3 runs 14 residues. Germline values: CDR1 SGHTA, CDR2 FQGNSA. The germline V and J ends were trimmed by 1 base and 3 bases, with 10 bases remaining between them. The CDR3 protein is CASSLGRTNYEQYF. Written as DNA, the CDR3 is TGTGCCAGCAGCTTAGGGCGGACGAACTACGAGCAGTACTTC.

The rearrangement links TRBV5-1 to TRBJ1-6; D perhaps matches TRBD1 (5 bases). The CDR3 covers 14 residues. Trimming removed 0 bases at V and 7 bases at J, with 8 bases between. Germline CDR1 is SGHRS and CDR2 is YFSETQ. The CDR3 region has the DNA TGCGCCAGCAGCTTGGGACAGCAAAATTCACCCCTCCACTTT. Translation gives CASSLGQQNSPLHF.

Only a few counts were recorded for this clone. This rearrangement joins TRBV5-1 to TRBJ1-1; no clear D. Looked up from germline, CDR1 is SGHRS and CDR2 is YFSETQ. This CDR3 contains 14 residues. The V gene lost 0 bases and the J gene lost 0 bases, with 6 bases spanning the gap. The CDR3 DNA reads as TGCGCCAGCAGCTTGGCCCCCATGAACACTGAAGCTTTCTTT. Its protein is CASSLAPMNTEAFF.

This sequence joins TRBV14 and TRBJ2-7; 11 bases line up with TRBD1. Germline V gene data show CDR1 as SGHDN and CDR2 as FVKESK. With 8 bases clipped from V and 3 bases from J, the junction kept 6 bases outside the gene matches. CDR3 length: 14 residues. This CDR3 is CASATGTGGYEQYF. CDR3 coding DNA: TGTGCCAGCGCAACCGGGACAGGGGGCTACGAGCAGTACTTC.

CDR3 region: CASSPGTGDYEQYF. CDR3 DNA sequence: TGTGCCAGCTCACCCGGGACAGGGGACTACGAGCAGTACTTC. V and J are TRBV18 and TRBJ2-7; 10 bases map to TRBD1. CDR1 and CDR2 (germline): KGHSH, LQKENI. V shed 3 bases and J 3 bases; nucleotides not matched to a gene: 2. The CDR3 covers 14 residues. Full variable domain (remainder filled in from reference TRBV18 and TRBJ2-7): NAGVMQNPRHLVRRRGQEARLRCSPMKGHSHVYWYRQLPEEGLKFMVYLQKENIIDESGMPKERFSAEFPKEGPSILRIQQVVRGDSAAYFCASSPGTGDYEQYFGPGTRLTVT.

V and J are TRBV5-1 and TRBJ2-5; 8 bases align to TRBD2. CDR3 length: 14 residues. The germline CDR1 and CDR2 sequences are SGHRS and YFSETQ. Trimming cost V 2 bases and J 7 bases; bases outside gene matches: 7. The CDR3 nucleotides are TGCGCCAGCAGCTTACGCGGGGGGCAGGGGACCCAGTACTTC. Its protein is CASSLRGGQGTQYF.

The table lists this clone with a count of one. The chain joins TRBV5-6 to TRBJ1-1, with 9 bases fitting TRBD1. The V and J ends lost 0 bases and 7 bases, in that order; junction bases with no gene match: 13. The CDR3 contains 17 residues. CDR1 and CDR2 (germline): SGHDT, YYEEEE. The CDR3 DNA reads as TGTGCCAGCAGCTTGGTGGGGGGGACAGGGTTGAGCAGTGAAGCTTTCTTT. Translation: CASSLVGGTGLSSEAFF.

The chain joins TRBV5-5 to TRBJ2-1, with D uncertain. The CDR3 is made up of 8 amino acids. The V and J ends lost 4 bases and 13 bases respectively, with 3 bases between them. The V gene's germline CDR1 is SGHKS and CDR2 YYEKEE (reference sequence). The CDR3 loop reads CASSNQFF. DNA of the CDR3: TGTGCCAGCAGCAATCAGTTCTTC. Using reference TRBV5-5 and TRBJ2-1 for the parts outside the CDR3, the full variable domain is DAGVTQSPTHLIKTRGQQVTLRCSPISGHKSVSWYQQVLGQGPQFIFQYYEKEERGRGNFPDRFSARQFPNYSSELNVNALLLGDSALYLCASSNQFFGPGTRLTVL.

This clone was seen a handful of times. This rearrangement joins TRBV27 to TRBJ1-6; weak D call: TRBD1 (6 bases). Germline CDR1 MNHEY, CDR2 SMNVEV (reference sequence). Trimming pared 9 bases from V and 0 bases from J, leaving 9 bases between. The CDR3 is 14 amino acids. CDR3 DNA sequence: TGTGCCAGTAGGACAGACTCCTATAATTCACCCCTCCACTTT. This translates into CASRTDSYNSPLHF.

The chain recombines TRBV6-5 with TRBJ1-4; TRBD1 might be the D (6 bases). The CDR3 runs 14 residues. The V gene lost 8 bases and the J gene lost 5 bases, with 15 bases spanning the gap. Germline V lookup: CDR1 MNHEY, CDR2 SVGAGI. In nucleotides, the CDR3 is TGTGCCAGCGGTAGACAAGGGGGGAATGAAAAACTGTTTTTT. This encodes CASGRQGGNEKLFF.

The chain is built from TRBV11-2 and TRBJ2-7, with 9 bases lining up with TRBD2. CDR3 length: 13 residues. Germline values: CDR1 SGHAT, CDR2 FQNNGV. The ends lost 3 bases at V and 4 bases at J; junction bases unmatched: 1. DNA for the CDR3: TGTGCCAGCAGCTTGGGACTAGCATACGAGCAGTACTTC. It yields the protein CASSLGLAYEQYF.

DNA for the CDR3: TGCGCCAGCAGCTTGGGACTAGCGGACTACGAGCAGTACTTC. Protein sequence: CASSLGLADYEQYF. V usage is TRBV5-1 and J usage is TRBJ2-7; 9 nucleotides align to TRBD2. Per the germline V gene, CDR1 is SGHRS and CDR2 is YFSETQ. This CDR3 contains 14 residues. The V gene end was trimmed by 0 bases and the J gene end by 3 bases; junction bases not matched to a gene: 1.

As regards this clone: The germline gene is not matched at one end of the junction; a read error may be the cause. The chain has TRBV19 and TRBJ2-3; tentatively, D is TRBD2 (5 bases). Germline V gene lookup returns CDR1 LNHDA and CDR2 SQIVND (reference sequence). CDR3 length equals 15 residues. In DNA, the CDR3 is TGTGCCAGTACCCCCGTGGACTCTAGCACAGATATGCAGTATTTT. This codes for CASTPVDSSTDMQYF.

The J gene is TRBJ2-3, the V gene TRBV6-1; D remains unclear. V dropped 6 bases and J dropped 6 bases, with 7 bases sitting between them. CDR3 length: 11 residues. Germline values: CDR1 MNHNS, CDR2 SASEGT. The CDR3 DNA is TGTGCCAGCAGCGATCTTGATACGCAGTATTTT. Its protein is CASSDLDTQYF.

This sequence joins TRBV6-6 and TRBJ2-5, with D maybe TRBD1 (6 bases). The CDR3 length is 15 residues. Trimming stripped 9 bases from V and 5 bases from J, with 22 bases between. In germline, CDR1 is MNHNY, CDR2 SVGAGI (reference sequence). The CDR3 protein is CASRRNTGRVETQYF. CDR3 in DNA: TGTGCCAGTCGGAGGAACACAGGGCGCGTGGAGACCCAGTACTTC.

A few counts support this clone. V gene TRBV11-2 combines with J gene TRBJ2-3; D may be TRBD2 (6 bases). Germline CDR1 reads SGHAT; CDR2 reads FQNNGV. CDR3 size: 15 residues. Trimming left V 1 base short and J 6 bases short, with 14 bases between. The CDR3 nucleotides read TGTGCCAGCAGCTTAGCTAGCGCGGGTACGGATACGCAGTATTTT. Encoded protein: CASSLASAGTDTQYF.

This sequence joins TRBV19 and TRBJ1-1; D not certain. The CDR3 is 13 residues long. Trimming removed 4 bases from V and 1 base from J, with 7 bases in between. Germline V gene data show CDR1 as LNHDA and CDR2 as SQIVND (reference sequence). The CDR3 region is CASSNSGNTEAFF. CDR3 bases: TGTGCCAGTAGTAATAGTGGGAACACTGAAGCTTTCTTT.

This chain links TRBV10-3 with TRBJ2-1; D remains ambiguous. Germline assignment: CDR1 ENHRY and CDR2 SYGVKD. The CDR3 covers 14 residues. V gave up 0 bases and J gave up 7 bases, with 10 bases separating them. For the CDR3, the DNA is TGTGCCATCAGTGAGTCGGTTTACGGGAATGAGCAGTTCTTC. Its protein is CAISESVYGNEQFF.

V and J are TRBV27 and TRBJ1-2, with D uncertain. V was trimmed by 3 bases and J by 2 bases, leaving 10 bases between them. The CDR3 is 14 residues long. Germline V gene lookup returns CDR1 MNHEY and CDR2 SMNVEV (reference sequence). The CDR3 here is CASSLSATNYGYTF. The DNA of the CDR3 is TGTGCCAGCAGTTTGTCCGCTACAAACTATGGCTACACCTTC.

The CDR3 is CASSLEWTGLHEQYF. CDR3 DNA sequence: TGCGCCAGCAGCTTGGAGTGGACGGGGCTCCACGAGCAGTACTTC. The chain employs TRBV5-1 and TRBJ2-7, with D perhaps given as TRBD1 or TRBD2 (5 bases each). Germline CDR1 reads SGHRS; CDR2 reads YFSETQ. The CDR3 is 15 amino acids. V was trimmed by 0 bases and J by 5 bases, leaving 15 bases between them.

V is TRBV2 and J is TRBJ2-5, with TRBD2 matching 12 bases. Judging by the DNA end, TRBJ2-7 fits better; the J call may be wrong. The CDR3 contains 15 residues. Germline V gene lookup returns CDR1 SNHLY and CDR2 FYNNEI. CDR3 loop: CASRGGLAGSYEQYF. The CDR3 bases are TGTGCCAGCAGAGGAGGACTAGCGGGAAGCTACGAGCAGTACTTC.

J is TRBJ2-2 and V is TRBV19; TRBD2 matches at 10 bases. CDR1 and CDR2 from the germline V gene are LNHDA and SQIVND (reference sequence). Losses at the gene ends were 7 bases for V and 7 bases for J; bases not matched to a gene: 9. The CDR3 sequence is 15 residues long. CDR3 nucleotide sequence: TGTGCCAGTACCCCTAGCGGGAGTTCCAGCGGGGAGCTGTTTTTT. Its translation: CASTPSGSSSGELFF. Together with reference TRBV19 and TRBJ2-2, the CDR3 gives the full variable domain: DGGITQSPKYLFRKEGQNVTLSCEQNLNHDAMYWYRQDPGQGLRLIYYSQIVNDFQKGDIAEGYSVSREKKESFPLTVTSAQKNPTAFYLCASTPSGSSSGELFFGEGSRLTVL.

The chain combines TRBV27 with TRBJ1-1; 7 nucleotides align to TRBD1. Trimming cost V 5 bases and J 0 bases; bases outside gene matches: 6. The CDR3 extends over 15 amino acids. The V gene's germline CDR1 is MNHEY and CDR2 SMNVEV (reference sequence). The CDR3 region is CASSPWTGLNTEAFF. CDR3 in DNA: TGTGCCAGCAGTCCCTGGACAGGCCTGAACACTGAAGCTTTCTTT.

This clone came up once. This chain joins TRBV2 and TRBJ2-3; D is undetermined. V was cut by 0 bases and J by 2 bases, with 6 bases left in between. This CDR3 has 14 residues. The V gene's germline CDR1 is SNHLY and CDR2 FYNNEI. The CDR3 DNA sequence: TGTGCCAGCAGTGAAGCTCCGACCACAGATACGCAGTATTTT. This codes for CASSEAPTTDTQYF.

The table lists this clone with a count of one. This chain joins TRBV19 and TRBJ1-2; unclear D gene. This CDR3 is 13 amino acids long. Trimming removed 4 bases from V and 7 bases from J, with 13 bases in between. Germline CDR1 is LNHDA and CDR2 is SQIVND (reference sequence). CDR3 in DNA: TGTGCCAGTAGTAGCCGGTCTACTGGTGGCTACACCTTC. Protein product: CASSSRSTGGYTF. The complete variable domain, with remaining parts taken from reference TRBV19 and TRBJ1-2, reads DGGITQSPKYLFRKEGQNVTLSCEQNLNHDAMYWYRQDPGQGLRLIYYSQIVNDFQKGDIAEGYSVSREKKESFPLTVTSAQKNPTAFYLCASSSRSTGGYTFGSGTRLTVV.

This clone was observed once. The CDR3 DNA reads TGCGCCAGCAGCCTGACTACTGATACCGGGGAGCTGTTTTTT. Encoded protein: CASSLTTDTGELFF. The chain combines TRBV5-1 with TRBJ2-2; the D gene is possibly TRBD2 (5 bases). V was trimmed by 4 bases and J by 5 bases, leaving 12 bases between them. The CDR3 length is 14 residues. Germline CDR1 and CDR2: SGHRS and YFSETQ.

This chain joins TRBV5-1 and TRBJ1-1, with TRBD1 as a possible D gene (5 bases). CDR1 and CDR2 (germline): SGHRS, YFSETQ. The CDR3 is 14 amino acids. V was shortened by 4 bases and J by 0 bases, with 10 bases between the two germline ends. The CDR3 DNA reads as TGCGCCAGCAGCAACAGGAGCATGAACACTGAAGCTTTCTTT. Residues: CASSNRSMNTEAFF.

The chain carries TRBV14 and TRBJ2-5; 7 nucleotides match TRBD1. The germline gives CDR1 SGHDN, CDR2 FVKESK. V lost 2 bases and J lost 5; bases outside the gene matches: 8. This CDR3 comprises 15 residues. CDR3 DNA sequence: TGTGCCAGCAGCCAAAAGACAGGGTCTACGGAGACCCAGTACTTC. Translating it yields CASSQKTGSTETQYF. The full variable domain, its missing parts supplied by reference TRBV14 and TRBJ2-5, is EAGVTQFPSHSVIEKGQTVTLRCDPISGHDNLYWYRRVMGKEIKFLLHFVKESKQDESGMPNNRFLAERTGGTYSTLKVQPAELEDSGVYFCASSQKTGSTETQYFGPGTRLLVL.

V and J are TRBV4-3 and TRBJ1-3, with D unresolved. The germline V and J ends were trimmed by 3 bases and 0 bases, with 12 bases remaining between them. The V gene's germline CDR1 is LGHNA and CDR2 YSLEER. The CDR3 runs 16 residues. The CDR3 DNA follows: TGCGCCAGCAGCCATATCGACGGAAGCTCTGGAAACACCATATATTTT. This sequence encodes CASSHIDGSSGNTIYF.

The V and J genes are TRBV9 and TRBJ2-5; no clear D. Trimming removed 4 bases at V and 5 bases at J, with 18 bases between. The CDR3 is 15 residues long. In germline, CDR1 is SGDLS, CDR2 YYNGEE. The CDR3 nucleotides are TGTGCCAGCAGCCCGAGCCTGCTTCTAAGGGAGACCCAGTACTTC. Its translation: CASSPSLLLRETQYF.

This chain connects TRBV19 to TRBJ1-1; TRBD1 might be the D (6 bases). The CDR3 contains 13 residues. Trimming removed 1 base at V and 11 bases at J, with 14 bases between. Germline loops: CDR1 LNHDA, CDR2 SQIVND (reference sequence). The CDR3 loop reads CASSIAGGRVAFF. The CDR3 DNA reads as TGTGCCAGTAGTATAGCCGGGGGGCGCGTGGCTTTCTTT.

The V gene is TRBV19, the J gene TRBJ2-5; 8 bases map to TRBD1. The trim removed 6 bases at V and 4 bases at J, leaving 4 bases unmatched. Germline CDR1 and CDR2: LNHDA and SQIVND (reference sequence). The length of the CDR3 is 13 residues. The CDR3 region is CASSRDRIETQYF. CDR3 in DNA: TGTGCCAGTAGCCGGGACAGGATAGAGACCCAGTACTTC.